What follows are 21 T cell receptor beta chains derived from one specimen sequenced in a study of T cells in Graves' hyperthyroidism and ophthalmopathy. Amplification of TCR beta CDR3 regions used RNA as the template. TCR CDR3 regions were first amplified by RT-PCR with HTBI primers. TCRdb re-analysed the multiplex PCR reads in MiXCR, keeping a single row per CDR3 protein. Of roughly 510,000 distinct CDR3 sequences listed, about 20% are singletons. Material: blood. These receptors all come from a man between 18 and 35 years old with Graves' hyperthyroidism.

The chain employs TRBV7-9 and TRBJ2-7; D is uncertain. CDR1 and CDR2 (germline): SEHNR, FQNEAQ (reference sequence). V was shortened by 1 base and J by 2 bases, with 9 bases between the two germline ends. There are 14 residues in the CDR3. The CDR3 region has the DNA TGTGCCAGCAGCTTAGGGGGTGAGGCCTACGAGCAGTACTTC. It translates to CASSLGGEAYEQYF. The full variable domain, with the rest looked up from reference TRBV7-9 and TRBJ2-7, is DTGVSQNPRHKITKRGQNVTFRCDPISEHNRLYWYRQTLGQGPEFLTYFQNEAQLEKSRLLSDRFSAERPKGSFSTLEIQRTEQGDSAMYLCASSLGGEAYEQYFGPGTRLTVT.

In its sample, this clonotype was seen many times. This sequence joins TRBV12-3 or TRBV12-4 and TRBJ2-7; 7 nucleotides align to TRBD1. The CDR3 sequence is 14 residues long. Losses at the gene ends were 1 base for V and 6 bases for J; bases not matched to a gene: 6. CDR3 coding DNA: TGTGCCAGCAGTTTAGACAGGGGAGCCGGCGAGCAGTACTTC. Amino acid sequence: CASSLDRGAGEQYF.

In this sample, this clonotype turned up many times. The gene calls are TRBV7-9 and TRBJ1-2; D is uncertain. CDR1 SEHNR and CDR2 FQNEAQ come from the germline V gene (reference sequence). The CDR3 length is 12 residues. The ends were cut back, 5 bases at V and 5 bases at J, with 9 bases in the middle. CDR3 region: CASSPSVYGYTF. The CDR3 region has the DNA TGTGCCAGCAGCCCATCAGTGTATGGCTACACCTTC.

This clonotype was counted at least ten times. The chain joins TRBV25-1 to TRBJ2-7, with D unclear. This CDR3 is built from 14 residues. Trimming took 3 bases from V and 0 from J, leaving 9 bases between them. Per germline, CDR1 MGHDK and CDR2 SYGVNS. The CDR3, as DNA: TGTGCCAGCAGTGATCCTATGAGCTCCTACGAGCAGTACTTC. This encodes CASSDPMSSYEQYF.

The chain uses TRBV12-3 or TRBV12-4 and TRBJ1-5; 9 bases line up with TRBD1. The junction had 4 bases not matched to a gene; V was cut back by 6 bases and J by 7 bases. The CDR3 totals 13 residues. CDR3 nucleotides: TGTGCCAGCAGAGGGACAGGGAGGCAGCCCCAGCATTTT. Protein: CASRGTGRQPQHF.

V gene TRBV5-8 combines with J gene TRBJ2-1, with a possible D match to TRBD1 (5 bases). CDR1 is SGHTS, CDR2 YDEGEE, per germline. The ends were cut back, 4 bases at V and 0 bases at J, with 8 bases in the middle. The CDR3 consists of 14 residues. This CDR3 reads CASSIRDSYNEQFF. The CDR3 region has the DNA TGTGCCAGCAGCATCAGGGACTCCTACAATGAGCAGTTCTTC.

The chain recombines TRBV27 with TRBJ2-3; 7 bases map to TRBD2. With 5 bases clipped from V and 3 bases from J, the junction kept 11 bases outside the gene matches. This CDR3 is built from 16 residues. Germline V lookup: CDR1 MNHEY, CDR2 SMNVEV (reference sequence). The CDR3 bases are TGTGCCAGCAGTCCTACCCGGCTAGCGGATACAGATACGCAGTATTTT. Its translation: CASSPTRLADTDTQYF.

This clonotype was detected many times. The chain uses TRBV6-5 and TRBJ1-1, with D possibly TRBD1 on 6 matching bases. CDR1 and CDR2 from the germline V gene are MNHEY and SVGAGI. V was clipped by 6 bases and J by 6 bases, with 8 bases between them. The CDR3 has 11 residues. The CDR3 is CASRSGAEAFF. The CDR3, as DNA: TGTGCCAGCAGGTCAGGGGCTGAAGCTTTCTTT.

The chain recombines TRBV5-6 with TRBJ2-2, with 9 bases fitting TRBD1. This CDR3 spans 16 amino acids. J lost 2 bases, V lost 5 bases, and 7 bases had no gene match. Germline assignment: CDR1 SGHDT and CDR2 YYEEEE. The CDR3 spells CASSHPGQGNTGELFF. In DNA form, the CDR3 reads TGTGCCAGCAGTCACCCGGGACAGGGAAACACCGGGGAGCTGTTTTTT. Based on the CDR3 plus reference TRBV5-6 and TRBJ2-2, the full variable domain is DAGVTQSPTHLIKTRGQQVTLRCSPKSGHDTVSWYQQALGQGPQFIFQYYEEEERQRGNFPDRFSGHQFPNYSSELNVNALLLGDSALYLCASSHPGQGNTGELFFGEGSRLTVL.

This clonotype was seen at least ten times. The chain links TRBV7-9 to TRBJ2-7; D gene uncertain. CDR1 is SEHNR, CDR2 FQNEAQ, per germline (reference sequence). The CDR3 consists of 11 residues. Deletions cut 5 bases from V and 3 bases from J, with 5 bases between. CDR3 nucleotide sequence: TGTGCCAGCAGCGCGGACTACGAGCAGTACTTC. It is translated as CASSADYEQYF.

This clonotype was seen more than once but under ten times. This chain uses TRBV12-3 or TRBV12-4 with TRBJ2-5; no definite D call. The V end lost 3 bases, the J end lost 5 bases, and 13 bases lay between the germline ends. CDR3 length: 14 amino acids. The CDR3 DNA reads as TGTGCCAGCAGTTTTGACCTCCTCGCGGAGACCCAGTACTTC. Translating it yields CASSFDLLAETQYF.

This clonotype was picked up a small number of times. This chain joins TRBV9 and TRBJ2-7; D gene uncertain. The CDR3 extends over 14 amino acids. The V end was cut by 0 bases, the J end by 0 bases, with 7 bases between. CDR1 and CDR2 (germline): SGDLS, YYNGEE. The CDR3, as DNA: TGTGCCAGCAGCGTAGATCCCAGCTCCTACGAGCAGTACTTC. Protein: CASSVDPSSYEQYF.

The CDR3 here is CSASRASGYEQYF. The CDR3 region has the DNA TGCAGTGCTAGCCGTGCTAGCGGCTACGAGCAGTACTTC. The V gene is TRBV20-1, the J gene TRBJ2-7, with TRBD2 matching over 7 bases. V shed 3 bases and J 3 bases; nucleotides not matched to a gene: 5. The V gene's germline CDR1 is DFQATT and CDR2 SNEGSKA (reference sequence). The CDR3 extends over 13 amino acids.

The chain uses TRBV12-5 and TRBJ2-5, with D tentatively TRBD1 (6 bases). Germline CDR1 and CDR2: LGHNT and FRNRAP. The CDR3 runs to 16 residues. Trimming shortened V by 2 bases and J by 4 bases, and 17 bases separated the two germline ends. This chain's CDR3 is CASGLSEYRVGETQYF. The CDR3 nucleotides read TGTGCTAGTGGTTTGTCGGAATACAGGGTGGGAGAGACCCAGTACTTC. The full variable domain, with the rest looked up from reference TRBV12-5 and TRBJ2-5, is DARVTQTPRHKVTEMGQEVTMRCQPILGHNTVFWYRQTMMQGLELLAYFRNRAPLDDSGMPKDRFSAEMPDATLATLKIQPSEPRDSAVYFCASGLSEYRVGETQYFGPGTRLLVL.

This clonotype was recorded at least ten times. The rearrangement joins TRBV7-9 to TRBJ1-1; D unresolved. V was cut by 7 bases and J by 3 bases, with 15 bases left in between. This CDR3 spans 14 amino acids. Germline CDR1 SEHNR, CDR2 FQNEAQ (reference sequence). CDR3 protein: CASIRAGRDTEAFF. The CDR3 bases are TGTGCCAGCATCCGGGCCGGGAGGGACACTGAAGCTTTCTTT. Full variable domain (missing parts from reference TRBV7-9 and TRBJ1-1): DTGVSQNPRHKITKRGQNVTFRCDPISEHNRLYWYRQTLGQGPEFLTYFQNEAQLEKSRLLSDRFSAERPKGSFSTLEIQRTEQGDSAMYLCASIRAGRDTEAFFGQGTRLTVV.

J is TRBJ1-2 and V is TRBV4-2, with D perhaps TRBD1 (5 bases). The CDR3 length is 13 residues. Germline CDR1 and CDR2: LGHNA and YNFKEQ. V was pared by 1 base and J by 4 bases, with 7 bases between. In DNA, the CDR3 is TGTGCCAGCAGCCAAGGGGGCGGCTATGGCTACACCTTC. Translated, it gives CASSQGGGYGYTF.

On this clonotype: One end of the junction does not line up with germline, which may come from a read error. V gene TRBV11-2 combines with J gene TRBJ1-1, with 7 bases lining up with TRBD1. The germline CDR1 and CDR2 sequences are SGHAT and FQNNGV. The CDR3 contains 15 residues. The CDR3 DNA follows: TGTGCCAGCAGCCCCGACAGGGCTTGGGATACTGATGCTTTCTTT. This sequence encodes CASSPDRAWDTDAFF. The whole variable domain, filled in from reference TRBV11-2 and TRBJ1-1, reads EAGVAQSPRYKIIEKRQSVAFWCNPISGHATLYWYQQILGQGPKLLIQFQNNGVVDDSQLPKDRFSAERLKGVDSTLKIQPAKLEDSAVYLCASSPDRAWDTDAFFGQGTRLTVV.

This clonotype was picked up a small number of times. The J gene is TRBJ1-2, the V gene TRBV29-1; unclear D gene. Germline V gives CDR1 SQVTM, CDR2 ANQGSEA. The CDR3 sequence is 11 residues long. With 3 bases removed from V and 7 bases from J, the gap between germline ends came to 9 bases. CDR3 sequence: CSVEFQPGYTF. The CDR3 bases are TGCAGCGTTGAGTTCCAGCCTGGCTACACCTTC. Looking up the rest from reference TRBV29-1 and TRBJ1-2 gives the full variable domain: SAVISQKPSRDICQRGTSLTIQCQVDSQVTMMFWYRQQPGQSLTLIATANQGSEATYESGFVIDKFPISRPNLTFSTLTVSNMSPEDSSIYLCSVEFQPGYTFGSGTRLTVV.

Notes on this clonotype: A read error may produce the germline difference seen at one junction end. V and J are TRBV20-1 and TRBJ2-5, with unresolved D. CDR3 length: 15 residues. Germline-derived CDR1 and CDR2 are DFQATT and SNEGSKA (reference sequence). The CDR3 reads CSARSLNLGQETQYF. CDR3 nucleotide sequence: TGCAGTGCTAGATCTTTAAACCTAGGGCAAGAGACTCAGTACTTC.

This clonotype came up many times. The chain is built from TRBV7-8 and TRBJ2-7; D is undetermined. The germline V gene encodes CDR1 SGHVS and CDR2 FQNEAQ. The ends were cut back, 1 base at V and 4 bases at J, with 8 bases in the middle. The CDR3 is 13 residues long. CDR3 protein: CASSLDSEYEQYF. Here the CDR3 DNA reads TGTGCCAGCAGCTTAGACAGTGAGTACGAGCAGTACTTC.

The table lists this clonotype with many counts. The chain has TRBV4-1 and TRBJ1-3; D not resolved. The CDR3 extends over 15 amino acids. Trimming left V 2 bases short and J 0 bases short, with 8 bases between. Germline V CDR1 and CDR2: MGHRA, YSYEKL. The CDR3 region is CASSQLGYSGNTIYF. CDR3 sequence (DNA): TGCGCCAGCAGCCAATTGGGGTACTCTGGAAACACCATATATTTT.